The sequence of this T cell receptor (beta chain) was determined in a study of T cells in Graves' hyperthyroidism and ophthalmopathy. Template material for amplifying TCR beta CDR3 regions consisted of RNA transcripts. The HTBI primer set drove a first-round RT-PCR of the TCR CDR3. TCRdb reprocessed the multiplex PCR reads via MiXCR and lists one record per CDR3 protein. Here the sample spans more than 500,000 distinct CDR3 sequences, 15% to 20% being singletons. J lost 3 bases, V lost 3 bases, and 5 bases had no gene match. The germline gives CDR1 SGHAT, CDR2 FQNNGV. The CDR3 runs to 15 residues. Notes on the study in general: Progression to ophthalmopathy was predicted a median of approximately 6.4 months early.

Ophthalmopathy patients had moderate-to-severe active disease, CAS ≥3, NOSPECS ≥4, and disease duration under 3 months. Patients having uncontrolled infection, another autoimmune disease, pregnancy or lactation were not included. Diagnostic decisions used clinical symptoms, serum thyroxine and TRAb, thyroid ultrasound and orbital computed tomography. As concerns this clonotype: Antigen unknown.

Sequencing was carried out using blood. The TCR was taken from a woman in her twenties or thirties with Graves' ophthalmopathy. This chain joins TRBV11-2 and TRBJ2-7; 10 bases are shared with TRBD2. The CDR3 protein is CASSFAAGGSYEQYF. DNA of the CDR3: TGTGCCAGCAGCTTCGCAGCGGGAGGGAGCTACGAGCAGTACTTC. Filled out from reference TRBV11-2 and TRBJ2-7, the complete variable domain reads EAGVAQSPRYKIIEKRQSVAFWCNPISGHATLYWYQQILGQGPKLLIQFQNNGVVDDSQLPKDRFSAERLKGVDSTLKIQPAKLEDSAVYLCASSFAAGGSYEQYFGPGTRLTVT.